The 30 T cell receptor beta chains in this list originate from one sample, sequenced in a study of blood T cell repertoires in COVID-19 (dated by TCRdb to about 2020). The library came from the immunoSEQ multiplex PCR assay. TCRdb limited this immuneACCESS table to in-frame rearrangements with V and J called. A share of clones is missing; checked studies link under half to unresolved V genes, and the rest is unexplained. Within this sample are some 65,000 clones, with 65% to 85% of them counted one time only. Around 6% of the sample lies in the top ten. The specimen was peripheral blood. Receptor source: a woman between 65 and 79 years old with acute or convalescent COVID-19.

The chain recombines TRBV6-6 with TRBJ2-1; perhaps TRBD2 as D (7 bases). This CDR3 is 15 amino acids long. Germline V lookup: CDR1 MNHNY, CDR2 SVGAGI (reference sequence). V lost 7 bases and J 1 base, leaving 14 bases between the germline ends. The CDR3 loop is CASIKGGGSYNEQFF. The CDR3 DNA reads as TGTGCCAGCATCAAGGGAGGGGGATCCTACAATGAGCAGTTCTTC.

CDR3: CASSPSLQGSKETQYF. The CDR3 DNA follows: TGTGCCAGCTCACCATCATTACAGGGTTCCAAAGAGACCCAGTACTTC. This chain joins TRBV18 and TRBJ2-5, with a weak D call TRBD1 (6 bases). The length of the CDR3 is 16 residues. Trimming took 2 bases from V and 3 from J, leaving 16 bases between them. CDR1 KGHSH and CDR2 LQKENI come from the germline V gene.

The CDR3 DNA is TGCGCCAGCAGCCAAGAAGGAGGGGACCGGATCCTAGGAGGAAACACCATATATTTT. It yields the protein CASSQEGGDRILGGNTIYF. The chain recombines TRBV4-1 with TRBJ1-3, with D possibly TRBD1 on 5 matching bases. Trimming removed 0 bases at V and 4 bases at J, with 22 bases between. Germline V gives CDR1 MGHRA, CDR2 YSYEKL. The CDR3 spans 19 residues.

The chain joins TRBV7-6 to TRBJ2-7; D call uncertain. V dropped 5 bases and J dropped 0 bases, with 11 bases sitting between them. CDR3 size: 14 residues. In germline, CDR1 is SGHVS, CDR2 FNYEAQ. The CDR3 region is CASSPTTISYEQYF. CDR3 bases: TGTGCCAGCAGCCCAACTACTATCTCCTACGAGCAGTACTTC.

For the CDR3, the DNA is TGTGCCAGCTCACCGGACAGGGCAAACTATGGCTACACCTTC. Translated: CASSPDRANYGYTF. The chain combines TRBV18 with TRBJ1-2; TRBD1 aligns across 8 bases. This CDR3 contains 14 residues. V shed 3 bases, J shed 2 bases, and the junction held 2 bases outside the gene matches. Germline lookup yields CDR1 KGHSH and CDR2 LQKENI.

The rearrangement joins TRBV28 to TRBJ2-5; possible D gene TRBD2, 6 bases. Trimming removed 2 bases at V and 4 bases at J, with 11 bases between. CDR3 length: 14 amino acids. Germline lookup yields CDR1 MDHEN and CDR2 SYDVKM. CDR3 residues: CASSLDGGTETQYF. DNA of the CDR3: TGTGCCAGCAGTTTAGACGGGGGAACAGAGACCCAGTACTTC.

V is TRBV29-1 and J is TRBJ2-7; possibly TRBD2 for D (6 bases). Germline V gene data show CDR1 as SQVTM and CDR2 as ANQGSEA. V lost 5 bases, J lost 4 bases, and 18 bases lay in between. The CDR3 loop spans 14 amino acids. CDR3 DNA sequence: TGCAGCGTTCCACCGGGGGACGGGAGATACGAGCAGTACTTC. It translates to CSVPPGDGRYEQYF.

The J gene is TRBJ2-1, the V gene TRBV6-5; TRBD2 is a possible D gene (6 bases). Looked up from germline, CDR1 is MNHEY and CDR2 is SVGAGI. The CDR3 is 14 residues long. Trimming removed 7 bases from V and 4 bases from J, with 14 bases in between. CDR3 in amino acids: CASTAGRKYNEQFF. The CDR3 bases are TGTGCCAGCACCGCGGGACGGAAGTACAATGAGCAGTTCTTC.

The chain links TRBV4-1 to TRBJ1-3; 10 bases are a match to TRBD1. Losses at the gene ends were 4 bases for V and 4 bases for J; bases not matched to a gene: 4. The CDR3 has 15 residues. The germline V gene encodes CDR1 MGHRA and CDR2 YSYEKL. CDR3 bases: TGCGCCAGCAGCCGAGGGACAGGGGCAGGAAACACCATATATTTT. Translated, it gives CASSRGTGAGNTIYF.

The V gene is TRBV25-1, the J gene TRBJ1-2; D gene unclear. Germline CDR1 and CDR2: MGHDK and SYGVNS. The V end was cut by 10 bases, the J end by 0 bases, with 9 bases between. This CDR3 region has 12 residues. The CDR3 protein is CATRGPNYGYTF. CDR3 DNA sequence: TGTGCCACCCGAGGGCCTAACTATGGCTACACCTTC.

The chain has TRBV11-2 and TRBJ2-5; 10 bases are shared with TRBD2. The CDR3 runs 19 residues. Germline V CDR1 and CDR2: SGHAT, FQNNGV. The J segment lost 0 bases and the V segment lost 4 bases, leaving 14 bases of the junction unmatched. CDR3 protein: CASSSPRTSGKSYQETQYF. CDR3 coding DNA: TGTGCCAGCAGCTCACCCCGGACTAGCGGCAAGTCGTACCAAGAGACCCAGTACTTC. The full variable domain, in which reference TRBV11-2 and TRBJ2-5 provide the parts outside the CDR3, is EAGVAQSPRYKIIEKRQSVAFWCNPISGHATLYWYQQILGQGPKLLIQFQNNGVVDDSQLPKDRFSAERLKGVDSTLKIQPAKLEDSAVYLCASSSPRTSGKSYQETQYFGPGTRLLVL.

J is TRBJ2-6 and V is TRBV5-1, with 10 positions matching TRBD2. The CDR3 has 20 residues. Germline CDR1 reads SGHRS; CDR2 reads YFSETQ. Trimming at V came to 1 base and at J to 4 bases, leaving 14 bases not matched to a gene. The CDR3 DNA reads as TGCGCCAGCAGCTTGCTCCTGGTAGCGGGGGGACCCCCCGGGGCCAACGTCCTGACTTTC. It specifies CASSLLLVAGGPPGANVLTF.

The V call is TRBV20-1, the J call TRBJ2-1; tentative D call: TRBD1 (7 bases). This CDR3 is 15 amino acids long. Germline V gene sequence: CDR1 DFQATT, CDR2 SNEGSKA (reference sequence). Trimming took 3 bases from V and 5 from J, leaving 17 bases between them. CDR3 in DNA: TGCAGTGCTAGTTACCGGCAGGGGGGCAACAATGAGCAGTTCTTC. Its translation is CSASYRQGGNNEQFF.

The J gene is TRBJ1-2, the V gene TRBV5-6; 11 bases agree with TRBD1. Germline V lookup: CDR1 SGHDT, CDR2 YYEEEE. The CDR3 has 17 amino acids. V was clipped by 2 bases and J by 7 bases; unmatched bases: 13. CDR3 nucleotide sequence: TGTGCCAGCAGCTTACAGGGGTGGACAGGGGGCGCCGGTGGCTACACCTTC. Its protein is CASSLQGWTGGAGGYTF.

CDR3 protein: CASSIFGMSNQPQHF. CDR3 DNA sequence: TGTGCCAGTAGTATCTTTGGCATGAGCAATCAGCCCCAGCATTTT. The chain combines TRBV19 with TRBJ1-5; D gene ambiguous. Per the germline V gene, CDR1 is LNHDA and CDR2 is SQIVND (reference sequence). The V and J ends lost 3 bases and 1 base respectively, with 10 bases between them. The CDR3 contains 15 residues. Full variable domain (outside the CDR3, taken from reference TRBV19 and TRBJ1-5): DGGITQSPKYLFRKEGQNVTLSCEQNLNHDAMYWYRQDPGQGLRLIYYSQIVNDFQKGDIAEGYSVSREKKESFPLTVTSAQKNPTAFYLCASSIFGMSNQPQHFGDGTRLSIL.

In this sample, this clone turned up a few times. The genes are TRBV2 and TRBJ2-1, with 12 bases aligning to TRBD1. Germline V gene data show CDR1 as SNHLY and CDR2 as FYNNEI. CDR3 size: 16 residues. V trimming: 4 bases; J trimming: 14 bases; junction bases outside the gene matches: 15. The CDR3 here is CASSGAPGQGAPSKFF. As DNA, the CDR3 is TGTGCCAGCAGTGGGGCCCCGGGACAGGGGGCCCCTTCAAAGTTCTTC.

The V call is TRBV2, the J call TRBJ2-5, with D perhaps matching TRBD2 (5 bases). CDR1 and CDR2 (germline): SNHLY, FYNNEI. The ends were cut back, 6 bases at V and 4 bases at J, with 6 bases in the middle. The CDR3 totals 11 residues. The CDR3 DNA reads as TGTGCCAGCAGCCGGGGAGAGACCCAGTACTTC. As protein: CASSRGETQYF.

In this sample, this clone turned up once. The rearrangement uses TRBV3-1 (or the pseudogene TRBV3-2) and TRBJ1-4; D unresolved. CDR3 length equals 13 residues. Germline CDR1 reads LGHDT; CDR2 reads YNNKEL (reference sequence). V lost 4 bases, J lost 4 bases, and 7 bases lay in between. DNA for the CDR3: TGTGCCAGCAGCCGGAGGGTTAATGAAAAACTGTTTTTT. The encoded protein is CASSRRVNEKLFF.

The V call is TRBV12-5, the J call TRBJ2-1; 7 nucleotides agree with TRBD1. The germline gives CDR1 LGHNT, CDR2 FRNRAP. With V trimmed by 7 bases and J by 8 bases, 11 bases remained unmatched. CDR3 length: 14 residues. CDR3: CASATEGAPDEQFF. Written as DNA, the CDR3 is TGTGCTAGTGCCACCGAGGGGGCGCCGGATGAGCAGTTCTTC.

This CDR3 reads CASRPTGTTGNTIYF. The CDR3 coding sequence is TGTGCCAGCAGACCTACCGGGACAACTGGAAACACCATATATTTT. This sequence joins TRBV6-5 and TRBJ1-3; D is perhaps TRBD1 (6 bases). Germline assignment: CDR1 MNHEY and CDR2 SVGAGI. V was shortened by 6 bases and J by 2 bases, with 14 bases between the two germline ends. CDR3 size: 15 residues.

The chain couples TRBV2 to TRBJ1-1; no firm D call. The ends were cut back, 5 bases at V and 0 bases at J, with 10 bases in the middle. Germline values: CDR1 SNHLY, CDR2 FYNNEI. CDR3 length equals 14 residues. The CDR3 DNA reads TGTGCCAGCAGTAGTAGAACCATGAACACTGAAGCTTTCTTT. Translation: CASSSRTMNTEAFF.

This chain joins TRBV6-5 and TRBJ1-2, with D possibly TRBD1 on 6 matching bases. Deletions cut 0 bases from V and 5 bases from J, with 13 bases between. Germline V lookup: CDR1 MNHEY, CDR2 SVGAGI. CDR3 length equals 15 residues. In DNA, the CDR3 is TGTGCCAGCAGTTACTCGCCAGGGGTGAAGTATGGCTACACCTTC. Encoded protein: CASSYSPGVKYGYTF.

The chain is built from TRBV11-2 and TRBJ1-4; unclear D gene. The CDR3 totals 13 residues. With 5 bases removed from V and 7 bases from J, the gap between germline ends came to 11 bases. Germline CDR1 SGHAT, CDR2 FQNNGV. CDR3 amino acids: CASSRRRGEKLFF. CDR3 DNA sequence: TGTGCCAGCAGCCGCCGGCGGGGTGAAAAACTGTTTTTT.

The gene calls are TRBV6-2 or TRBV6-3 and TRBJ2-1; 9 bases line up with TRBD2. The V gene's germline CDR1 is MNHEY and CDR2 SVGEGT. The CDR3 totals 13 residues. V lost 0 bases, J lost 15 bases, and 6 bases stayed unmatched. The CDR3 spells CASSYSAGGPWFF. For the CDR3, the DNA is TGTGCCAGCAGTTACTCGGCGGGGGGGCCCTGGTTCTTC.

The chain has TRBV2 and TRBJ2-1; maybe TRBD1 (8 bases). CDR3 size: 15 residues. V lost 3 bases and J lost 5, with 14 bases in between. From germline, CDR1 is SNHLY and CDR2 FYNNEI. The CDR3 DNA follows: TGTGCCAGCAGTGACCGGACAGGGAGGGACAATGAGCAGTTCTTC. This encodes CASSDRTGRDNEQFF.

The chain is built from TRBV18 and TRBJ2-3; D is ambiguous. CDR1 KGHSH and CDR2 LQKENI come from the germline V gene. The CDR3 has 12 amino acids. V lost 2 bases, J lost 2 bases, and 2 bases lay in between. CDR3 amino acids: CASSPYTDTQYF. For the CDR3, the DNA is TGTGCCAGCTCACCATACACAGATACGCAGTATTTT.

The rearrangement links TRBV5-4 to TRBJ2-2; TRBD2 matches at 11 bases. The junction had 8 bases not matched to a gene; V was cut back by 4 bases and J by 3 bases. The length of the CDR3 is 17 residues. The germline CDR1 and CDR2 sequences are SGHNT and YYREEE (reference sequence). CDR3 DNA sequence: TGTGCCAGCAGCCCCCTTAGCGGGGGGGCGTACACCGGGGAGCTGTTTTTT. This codes for CASSPLSGGAYTGELFF.

The gene calls are TRBV4-3 and TRBJ1-2; TRBD1 aligns across 10 bases. This CDR3 is built from 16 residues. The J segment lost 8 bases and the V segment lost 0 bases, leaving 9 bases of the junction unmatched. Germline V gene data show CDR1 as LGHNA and CDR2 as YSLEER. As DNA, the CDR3 is TGCGCCAGCAGCCAAGATCGGGTCGACAGGGGGCAAGGCTACACCTTC. This codes for CASSQDRVDRGQGYTF.

The chain's CDR3 is CASSLGLALSDTQYF. The CDR3 DNA sequence: TGCGCCAGCAGCCTGGGACTAGCGCTGTCAGATACGCAGTATTTT. The rearrangement links TRBV5-1 to TRBJ2-3, with TRBD2 identical over 10 bases. The CDR3 sequence is 15 residues long. After removal of 4 bases from V and 4 bases from J, the junction contained 6 bases not matched to a gene. Germline V gives CDR1 SGHRS, CDR2 YFSETQ.

The chain is built from TRBV18 and TRBJ1-3; D not certain. The CDR3 sequence is 15 residues long. The germline V and J ends were trimmed by 2 bases and 0 bases, with 8 bases remaining between them. From germline, CDR1 is KGHSH and CDR2 LQKENI. CDR3 residues: CASSPSGISGNTIYF. The CDR3, as DNA: TGTGCCAGCTCACCAAGCGGAATCTCTGGAAACACCATATATTTT.